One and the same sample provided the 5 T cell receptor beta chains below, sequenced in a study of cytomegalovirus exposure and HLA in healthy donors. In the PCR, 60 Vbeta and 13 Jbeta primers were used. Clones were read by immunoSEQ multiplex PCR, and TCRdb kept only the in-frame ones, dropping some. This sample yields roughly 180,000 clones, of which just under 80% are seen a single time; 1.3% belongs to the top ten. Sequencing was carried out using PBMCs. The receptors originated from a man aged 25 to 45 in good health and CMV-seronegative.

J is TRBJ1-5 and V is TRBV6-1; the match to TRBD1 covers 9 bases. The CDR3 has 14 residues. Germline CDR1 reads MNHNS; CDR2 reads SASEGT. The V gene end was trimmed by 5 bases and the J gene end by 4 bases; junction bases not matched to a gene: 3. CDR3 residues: CASSLTGGNQPQHF. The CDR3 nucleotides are TGTGCCAGCAGTCTGACAGGGGGGAATCAGCCCCAGCATTTT.

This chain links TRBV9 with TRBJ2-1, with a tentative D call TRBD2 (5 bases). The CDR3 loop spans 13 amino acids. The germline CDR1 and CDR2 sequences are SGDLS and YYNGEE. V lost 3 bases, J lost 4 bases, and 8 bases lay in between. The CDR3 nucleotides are TGTGCCAGCAGCGGTGGACTGTACAATGAGCAGTTCTTC. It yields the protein CASSGGLYNEQFF.

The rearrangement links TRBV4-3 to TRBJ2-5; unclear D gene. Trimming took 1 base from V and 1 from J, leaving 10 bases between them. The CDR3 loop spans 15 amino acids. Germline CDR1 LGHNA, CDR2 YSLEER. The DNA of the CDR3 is TGCGCCAGCAGCCAAGGAACGACACTCCAAGAGACCCAGTACTTC. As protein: CASSQGTTLQETQYF.

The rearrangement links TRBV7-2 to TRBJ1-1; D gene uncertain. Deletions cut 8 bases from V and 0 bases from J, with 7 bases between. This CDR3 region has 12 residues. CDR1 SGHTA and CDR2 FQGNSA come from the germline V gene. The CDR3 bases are TGTGCCAGCGGTTGGCTGAACACTGAAGCTTTCTTT. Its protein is CASGWLNTEAFF.

In nucleotides, the CDR3 is TGTGCCACCAGCAGTGAAAGCCCCCAGGGTCGAAAGGGGAACACTGAAGCTTTCTTT. Translating it yields CATSSESPQGRKGNTEAFF. The rearrangement joins TRBV15 to TRBJ1-1, with D maybe TRBD1 (5 bases). The CDR3 has 19 amino acids. The germline V and J ends were trimmed by 3 bases and 1 base, with 24 bases remaining between them. Germline V lookup: CDR1 LNHNV, CDR2 YYDKDF (reference sequence).